These T cell receptor beta chains were read from a single sample in a study of T cells in Graves' hyperthyroidism and ophthalmopathy. TCRdb used MiXCR to reprocess the multiplex PCR reads, holding one entry per CDR3 protein. The sample has approximately 620,000 distinct CDR3 sequences; around 13% are singletons. Material: blood. These receptors all come from a woman younger than 45 with Graves' hyperthyroidism that later progressed to Graves' ophthalmopathy. Each CDR3 is given with its conserved first and last residue.

TRBJ1-3 TRBV15 CATSRGTGGGNTIYF
TRBJ1-2 TRBV4-1 CASSLRGGTDGYTF
TRBJ1-6 TRBV18 CASFTTLGNSPLHF
TRBJ1-1 TRBV5-1 CASSLQLNTEAFF
TRBJ2-1 TRBV30 CAWSGRRHNEQFF
TRBJ2-1 TRBV14 CASSPPWDSEQFF
TRBJ2-7 TRBV18 CASSPAGLLDYEQYF
TRBJ2-3 TRBV2 CASSTTGSTDTQYF
TRBJ1-5 TRBV28 CAGGGTGGNQPQHF
TRBJ2-3 TRBV12-3/TRBV12-4 CASSLSSGSSTDTQYF
TRBJ1-1 TRBV10-3 CAISSGTENTEAFF
TRBJ2-2 TRBV14 CASSQDLVRGGGTGELFF
TRBJ1-6 TRBV27 CASKWGGSVILHF
TRBJ2-3 TRBV3-1 CASSQVTSSTQYF
TRBJ2-3 TRBV6-1 CTSSDGAGVGGTQYF
TRBJ1-3 TRBV4-3 CASSQERTVGNTIYF
TRBJ2-7 TRBV29-1 CSVEGEVYEQYF
TRBJ2-1 TRBV12-3/TRBV12-4 CASSLLAGIWVFF
TRBJ1-6 TRBV20-1 CSATTEGYNSPLHF
TRBJ2-7 TRBV20-1 CSATRLAASYEQYF
TRBJ1-1 TRBV9 CASSVEGGLNTEAFF
TRBJ1-2 TRBV7-9 CASSLTQGPYGYTF
TRBJ2-1 TRBV5-1 CASSWEEIAGEGWYEQFF
TRBJ1-2 TRBV18 CASSPSDGNYGYTF
TRBJ1-1 TRBV13 CASSHIMTGQLMNTEAFF
TRBJ2-5 TRBV12-3/TRBV12-4 CASSLKGETSGQETQYF
TRBJ2-2 TRBV7-9 CASKRDRATGELFF
TRBJ2-4 TRBV24-1 CATKRTGLAKNIQYF
TRBJ2-1 TRBV19 CASSIVAGGYYNEQFF
TRBJ2-3 TRBV12-3/TRBV12-4 CASRQQGDGTDTQYF
TRBJ2-7 TRBV13 CASSFRQGASYEQYF
TRBJ2-1 TRBV11-3 CASSLDIAGANEQFF
TRBJ2-7 TRBV29-1 CSVAQRGAYEQYF
TRBJ1-3 TRBV10-3 CAISPGGEKGNTIYF
TRBJ1-1 TRBV4-3 CASSQDIGNTEAFF
TRBJ1-1 TRBV28 CASSWDPVVVAEAFF
TRBJ2-5 TRBV2 CASRATSGKTQYF
TRBJ1-1 TRBV27 CASRHRGTEAFF
TRBJ2-7 TRBV7-2 CASSLPGVYEQYF
TRBJ2-3 TRBV9 CASRRGGGSTDTQYF
TRBJ2-1 TRBV20-1 CSARNSGSDGFF
TRBJ2-6 TRBV27 CASSRGQGAGANVLTF
TRBJ1-2 TRBV7-9 CASSTGGQPCYGYTF
TRBJ2-7 TRBV4-2 CASSQDLGAGDYEQYF
TRBJ2-7 TRBV11-2 CVSSPLRSKREVNEQYF
TRBJ1-5 TRBV2 CASSTPGRVAQPQHF